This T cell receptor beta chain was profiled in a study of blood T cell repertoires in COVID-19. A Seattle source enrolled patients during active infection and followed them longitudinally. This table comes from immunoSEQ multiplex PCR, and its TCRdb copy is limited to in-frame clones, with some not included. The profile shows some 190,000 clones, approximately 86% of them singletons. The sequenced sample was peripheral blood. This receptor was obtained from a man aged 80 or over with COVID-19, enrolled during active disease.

CDR3: CASSPRWGVAEAFF. The CDR3 DNA sequence: TGCGCCAGCAGCCCAAGGTGGGGGGTAGCTGAAGCTTTCTTT. V is TRBV5-1 and J is TRBJ1-1, with D possibly matching TRBD1 (5 bases). Trimming left V 4 bases short and J 6 bases short, with 16 bases between. Germline CDR1 and CDR2: SGHRS and YFSETQ. CDR3 length: 14 amino acids. Together with reference TRBV5-1 and TRBJ1-1, the CDR3 gives the full variable domain: KAGVTQTPRYLIKTRGQQVTLSCSPISGHRSVSWYQQTPGQGLQFLFEYFSETQRNKGNFPGRFSGRQFSNSRSEMNVSTLELGDSALYLCASSPRWGVAEAFFGQGTRLTVV.